This section outlines one T cell receptor beta chain sequence together with its context. The germline V gene has CDR1 KGHSH and CDR2 LQKENI. The CDR3 runs 15 residues. Deletions cut 1 base from V and 5 bases from J, with 15 bases between. This sample was included in a study of T cell changes during pregnancy in multiple sclerosis. The data were produced by immunoSEQ multiplex PCR, yet TCRdb's version contains in-frame clones alone and is incomplete. Among 45,000 or so clones listed, approximately 90% were seen once. The chain joins TRBV18 to TRBJ2-7; D ambiguous. The specimen sequenced was PBMCs (not recorded whether the cells were cultured). The source is a female donor with multiple sclerosis, enrolled in a pregnancy study. In DNA form, the CDR3 reads TGTGCCAGCTCACCACTGGTTAATAGTTTAAACGAGCAGTACTTC. Amino acid sequence: CASSPLVNSLNEQYF. The complete variable domain, with remaining parts taken from reference TRBV18 and TRBJ2-7, reads NAGVMQNPRHLVRRRGQEARLRCSPMKGHSHVYWYRQLPEEGLKFMVYLQKENIIDESGMPKERFSAEFPKEGPSILRIQQVVRGDSAAYFCASSPLVNSLNEQYFGPGTRLTVT.